The source of this T cell receptor (beta chain) is a study of shared clonotypes between healthy human individuals. Study-level results: Depth of sequencing was expected to influence donor clonotype sharing. Though the depth was large, rarefaction showed that sorted-subset sequencing was incomplete.

This clone appeared a single time. Its antigen is currently unknown. This CDR3 has 15 amino acids. Germline-derived CDR1 and CDR2 are SGHRS and YFSETQ. J gave up 7 bases and V 0 bases, and 9 bases lay outside the gene matches. The naive CD8 subset, CD45RO-negative cells positively selected for CCR7, excluded terminally differentiated effector memory CD45RA+ cells. This was a deep-level run. Several immunoSEQ plates received, in even portions, the genomic DNA of each subset. Generated by immunoSEQ multiplex PCR, the TCRdb table keeps only in-frame clones and is missing some. Found here are some 1,900,000 clones, about 95% of them singletons; the top ten hold more than 0.95%.

Sequenced sample: naive CD8+ T cells sorted from blood. The rearrangement links TRBV5-1 to TRBJ2-7, with TRBD1 matching over 8 bases. The clonotype originates from a man aged 18 to 30 in good health. The CDR3 loop reads CASSLAAQGAEEQYF. As DNA, the CDR3 is TGCGCCAGCAGCTTGGCGGCCCAGGGGGCAGAAGAGCAGTACTTC.